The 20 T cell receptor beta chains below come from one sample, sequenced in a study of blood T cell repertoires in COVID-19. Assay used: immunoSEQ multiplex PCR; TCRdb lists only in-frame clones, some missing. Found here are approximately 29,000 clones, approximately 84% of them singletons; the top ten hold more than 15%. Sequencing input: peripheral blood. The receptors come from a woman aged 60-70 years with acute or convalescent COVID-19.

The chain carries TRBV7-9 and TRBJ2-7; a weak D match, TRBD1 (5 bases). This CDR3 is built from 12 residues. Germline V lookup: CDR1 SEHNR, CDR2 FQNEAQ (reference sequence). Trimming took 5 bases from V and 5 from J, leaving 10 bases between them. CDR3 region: CASSLLGHEQYF. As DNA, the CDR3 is TGTGCCAGCAGCCTTTTGGGGCACGAGCAGTACTTC.

The CDR3 sequence: CASARVGQPNQPQHF. CDR3 DNA sequence: TGTGCCAGTGCTCGCGTCGGACAGCCCAATCAGCCCCAGCATTTT. The V and J genes are TRBV19 and TRBJ1-5; TRBD1 might be the D (6 bases). The germline gives CDR1 LNHDA, CDR2 SQIVND (reference sequence). Trimming removed 8 bases from V and 3 bases from J, with 17 bases in between. CDR3 length equals 15 residues. The whole variable domain, remainder taken from reference TRBV19 and TRBJ1-5, is DGGITQSPKYLFRKEGQNVTLSCEQNLNHDAMYWYRQDPGQGLRLIYYSQIVNDFQKGDIAEGYSVSREKKESFPLTVTSAQKNPTAFYLCASARVGQPNQPQHFGDGTRLSIL.

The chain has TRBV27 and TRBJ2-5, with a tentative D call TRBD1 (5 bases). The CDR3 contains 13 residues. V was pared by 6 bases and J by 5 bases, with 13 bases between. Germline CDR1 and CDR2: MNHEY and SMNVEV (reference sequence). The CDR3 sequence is CASRPGILETQYF. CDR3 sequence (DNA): TGTGCCAGCAGGCCAGGGATTTTGGAGACCCAGTACTTC.

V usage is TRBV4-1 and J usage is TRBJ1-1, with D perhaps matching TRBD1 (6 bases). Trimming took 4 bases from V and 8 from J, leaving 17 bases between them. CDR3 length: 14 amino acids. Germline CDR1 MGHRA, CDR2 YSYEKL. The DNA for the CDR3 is TGCGCCAGCAGCCGAGGAAGGACAGATGGGGAAGCTTTCTTT. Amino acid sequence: CASSRGRTDGEAFF.

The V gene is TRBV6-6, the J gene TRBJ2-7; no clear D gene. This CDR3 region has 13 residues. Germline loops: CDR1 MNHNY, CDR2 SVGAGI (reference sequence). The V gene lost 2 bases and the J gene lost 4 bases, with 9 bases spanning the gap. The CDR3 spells CASSYASGYEQYF. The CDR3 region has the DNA TGTGCCAGCAGTTACGCTTCCGGTTACGAGCAGTACTTC.

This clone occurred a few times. DNA of the CDR3: TGTGCCAGCAGTCCAGTGGGGGCCCGCAGCACCGGGGAGCTGTTTTTT. Its translation: CASSPVGARSTGELFF. This sequence joins TRBV27 and TRBJ2-2, with a weak D call TRBD1 (6 bases). The CDR3 spans 16 residues. Germline assignment: CDR1 MNHEY and CDR2 SMNVEV (reference sequence). Trimming took 5 bases from V and 4 from J, leaving 17 bases between them.

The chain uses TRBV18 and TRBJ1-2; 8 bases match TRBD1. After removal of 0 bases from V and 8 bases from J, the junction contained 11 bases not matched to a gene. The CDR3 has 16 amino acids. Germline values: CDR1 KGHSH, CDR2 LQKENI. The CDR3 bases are TGTGCCAGCTCACCACCGTTCGGACAGGGCGGCGAGGGCTACACCTTC. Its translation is CASSPPFGQGGEGYTF.

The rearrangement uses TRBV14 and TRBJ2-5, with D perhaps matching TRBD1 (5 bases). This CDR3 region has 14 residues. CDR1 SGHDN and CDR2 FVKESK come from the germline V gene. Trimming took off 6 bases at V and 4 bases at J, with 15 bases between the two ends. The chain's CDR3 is CASRKSRVGETQYF. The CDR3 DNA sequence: TGTGCCAGCAGAAAAAGCAGGGTCGGAGAGACCCAGTACTTC. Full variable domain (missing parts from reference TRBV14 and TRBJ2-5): EAGVTQFPSHSVIEKGQTVTLRCDPISGHDNLYWYRRVMGKEIKFLLHFVKESKQDESGMPNNRFLAERTGGTYSTLKVQPAELEDSGVYFCASRKSRVGETQYFGPGTRLLVL.

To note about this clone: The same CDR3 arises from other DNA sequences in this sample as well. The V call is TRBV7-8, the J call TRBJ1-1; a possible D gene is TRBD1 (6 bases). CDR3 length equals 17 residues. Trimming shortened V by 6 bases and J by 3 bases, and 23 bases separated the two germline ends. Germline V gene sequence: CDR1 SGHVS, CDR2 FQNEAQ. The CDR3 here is CASRSLWGRGEDTEAFF. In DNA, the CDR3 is TGTGCCAGCAGATCTCTTTGGGGGCGGGGGGAGGACACTGAAGCTTTCTTT.

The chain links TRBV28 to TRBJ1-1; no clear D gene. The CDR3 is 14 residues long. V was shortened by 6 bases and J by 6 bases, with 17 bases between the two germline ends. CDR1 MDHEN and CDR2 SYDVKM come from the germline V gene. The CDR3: CASSLPQVVAEAFF. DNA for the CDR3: TGTGCCAGCAGCCTCCCTCAGGTCGTCGCTGAAGCTTTCTTT.

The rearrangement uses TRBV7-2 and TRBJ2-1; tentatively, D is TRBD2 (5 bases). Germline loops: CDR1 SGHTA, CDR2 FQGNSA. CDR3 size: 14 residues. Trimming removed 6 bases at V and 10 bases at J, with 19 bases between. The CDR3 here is CASSLGRAAREQFF. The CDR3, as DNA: TGTGCCAGCAGTCTAGGCCGAGCGGCGAGGGAGCAGTTCTTC.

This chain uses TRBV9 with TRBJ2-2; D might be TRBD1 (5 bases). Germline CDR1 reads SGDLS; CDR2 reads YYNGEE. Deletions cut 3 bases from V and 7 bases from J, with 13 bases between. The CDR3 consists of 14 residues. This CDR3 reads CASSALGPVGELFF. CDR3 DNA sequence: TGTGCCAGCAGCGCCTTGGGGCCAGTCGGGGAGCTGTTTTTT.

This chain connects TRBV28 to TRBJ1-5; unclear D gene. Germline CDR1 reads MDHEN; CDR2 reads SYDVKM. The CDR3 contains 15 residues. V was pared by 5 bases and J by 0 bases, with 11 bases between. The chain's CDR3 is CASSPTVYSNQPQHF. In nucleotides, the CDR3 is TGTGCCAGCAGTCCAACAGTGTATAGCAATCAGCCCCAGCATTTT.

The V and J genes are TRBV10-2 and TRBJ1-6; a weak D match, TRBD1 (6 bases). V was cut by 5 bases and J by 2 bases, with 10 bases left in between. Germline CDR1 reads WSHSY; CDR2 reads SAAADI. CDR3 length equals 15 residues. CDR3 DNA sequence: TGCGCCAGCAGTTCAGGGGTGACCTATAATTCACCCCTCCACTTT. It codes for CASSSGVTYNSPLHF.

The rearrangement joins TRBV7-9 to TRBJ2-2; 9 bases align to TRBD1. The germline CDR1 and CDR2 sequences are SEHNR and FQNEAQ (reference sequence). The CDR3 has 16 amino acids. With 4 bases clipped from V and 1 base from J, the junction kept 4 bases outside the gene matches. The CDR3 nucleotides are TGTGCCAGCAGCTCCCGGACAGGGGAGAACACCGGGGAGCTGTTTTTT. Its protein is CASSSRTGENTGELFF. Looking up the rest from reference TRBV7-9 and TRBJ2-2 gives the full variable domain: DTGVSQNPRHKITKRGQNVTFRCDPISEHNRLYWYRQTLGQGPEFLTYFQNEAQLEKSRLLSDRFSAERPKGSFSTLEIQRTEQGDSAMYLCASSSRTGENTGELFFGEGSRLTVL.

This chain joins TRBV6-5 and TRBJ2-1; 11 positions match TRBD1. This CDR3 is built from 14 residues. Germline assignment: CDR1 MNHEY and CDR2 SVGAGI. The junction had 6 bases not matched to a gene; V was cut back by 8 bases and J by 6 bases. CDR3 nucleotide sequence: TGTGCCAGCTCGTGGACAGGGGGCGCCAATGAGCAGTTCTTC. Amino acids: CASSWTGGANEQFF.

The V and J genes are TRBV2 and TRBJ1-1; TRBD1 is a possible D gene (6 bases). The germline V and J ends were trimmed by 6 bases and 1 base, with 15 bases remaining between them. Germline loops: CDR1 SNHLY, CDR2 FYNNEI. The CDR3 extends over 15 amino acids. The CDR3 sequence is CASSYVRGGNTEAFF. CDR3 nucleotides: TGTGCCAGCAGCTACGTGAGGGGGGGGAACACTGAAGCTTTCTTT.

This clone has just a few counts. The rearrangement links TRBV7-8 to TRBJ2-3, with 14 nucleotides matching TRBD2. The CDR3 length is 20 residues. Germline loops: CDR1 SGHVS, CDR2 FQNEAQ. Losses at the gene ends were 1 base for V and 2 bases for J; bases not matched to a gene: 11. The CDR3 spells CASSLESRGLAGGSTDTQYF. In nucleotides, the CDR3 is TGTGCCAGCAGCTTAGAGTCGCGAGGACTAGCGGGGGGTTCCACAGATACGCAGTATTTT.

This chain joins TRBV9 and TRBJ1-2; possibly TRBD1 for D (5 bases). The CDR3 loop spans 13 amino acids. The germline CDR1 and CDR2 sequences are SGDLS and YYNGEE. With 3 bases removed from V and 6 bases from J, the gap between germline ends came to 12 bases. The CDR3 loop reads CASSAQDLDGYTF. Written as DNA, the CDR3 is TGTGCCAGCAGCGCACAGGATCTTGATGGCTACACCTTC. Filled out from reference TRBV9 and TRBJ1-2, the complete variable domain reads DSGVTQTPKHLITATGQRVTLRCSPRSGDLSVYWYQQSLDQGLQFLIQYYNGEERAKGNILERFSAQQFPDLHSELNLSSLELGDSALYFCASSAQDLDGYTFGSGTRLTVV.

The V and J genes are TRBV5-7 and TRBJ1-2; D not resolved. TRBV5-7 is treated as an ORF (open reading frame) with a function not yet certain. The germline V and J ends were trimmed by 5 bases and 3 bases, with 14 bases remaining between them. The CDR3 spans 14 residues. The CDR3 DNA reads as TGTGCCAGCAGTTTAGACAAGGTAGACTATGGCTACACCTTC. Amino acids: CASSLDKVDYGYTF.